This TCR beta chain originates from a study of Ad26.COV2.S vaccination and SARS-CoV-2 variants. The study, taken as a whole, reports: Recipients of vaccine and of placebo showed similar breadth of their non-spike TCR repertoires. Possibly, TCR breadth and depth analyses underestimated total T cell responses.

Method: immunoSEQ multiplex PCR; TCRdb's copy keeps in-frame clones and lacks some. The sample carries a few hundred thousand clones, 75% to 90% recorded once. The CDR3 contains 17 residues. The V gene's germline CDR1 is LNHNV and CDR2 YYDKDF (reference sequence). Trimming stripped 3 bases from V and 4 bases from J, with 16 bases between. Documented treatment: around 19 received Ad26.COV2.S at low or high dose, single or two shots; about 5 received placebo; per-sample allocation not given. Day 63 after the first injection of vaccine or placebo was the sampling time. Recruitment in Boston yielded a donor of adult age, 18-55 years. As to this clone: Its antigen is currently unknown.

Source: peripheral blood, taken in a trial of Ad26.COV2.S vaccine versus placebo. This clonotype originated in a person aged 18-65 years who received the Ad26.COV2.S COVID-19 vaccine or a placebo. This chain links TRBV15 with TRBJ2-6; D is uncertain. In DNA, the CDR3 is TGTGCCACCAGCAGGATCAGTGGCCAAGCAGGGGCCAACGTCCTGACTTTC. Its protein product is CATSRISGQAGANVLTF.